The text below deals with one T cell receptor beta chain. Its specificity is unknown. The ends were cut back, 2 bases at V and 7 bases at J, with 6 bases in the middle. Germline CDR1 and CDR2: PRHDT and FYEKMQ (reference sequence). The CDR3 sequence is 11 residues long. TCRdb re-called the 5' RACE reads through MiXCR, storing one row per CDR3 protein. The repertoire has under 200,000 distinct CDR3 sequences, 8.5% to 10% of them found once; the top ten carry more than 12%. The data belong to a study of CD8 T cells in ankylosing spondylitis. Study conclusions and caveats: Certain motif variants had earlier been reported in reactive arthritis synovial fluid and blood. From matched ankylosing spondylitis synovial fluid, disease-linked clones were reportedly recovered at significantly enriched levels. A TCR beta motif of fewer than 10 highly homologous variants seemed to mark ankylosing spondylitis blood.

The sample consisted of blood, either unsorted or a sorted T cell fraction (not recorded which). The receptor's source is a female donor with ankylosing spondylitis or in good health (not recorded which). This chain uses TRBV13 with TRBJ2-7, with D possibly being TRBD1 (6 bases). CDR3 bases: TGTGCCAGCAGCTTAAGGGGGGAGCAGTACTTC. Protein sequence: CASSLRGEQYF. The entire variable domain, with the rest obtained from reference TRBV13 and TRBJ2-7, is as follows: AAGVIQSPRHLIKEKRETATLKCYPIPRHDTVYWYQQGPGQDPQFLISFYEKMQSDKGSIPDRFSAQQFSDYHSELNMSSLELGDSALYFCASSLRGEQYFGPGTRLTVT.